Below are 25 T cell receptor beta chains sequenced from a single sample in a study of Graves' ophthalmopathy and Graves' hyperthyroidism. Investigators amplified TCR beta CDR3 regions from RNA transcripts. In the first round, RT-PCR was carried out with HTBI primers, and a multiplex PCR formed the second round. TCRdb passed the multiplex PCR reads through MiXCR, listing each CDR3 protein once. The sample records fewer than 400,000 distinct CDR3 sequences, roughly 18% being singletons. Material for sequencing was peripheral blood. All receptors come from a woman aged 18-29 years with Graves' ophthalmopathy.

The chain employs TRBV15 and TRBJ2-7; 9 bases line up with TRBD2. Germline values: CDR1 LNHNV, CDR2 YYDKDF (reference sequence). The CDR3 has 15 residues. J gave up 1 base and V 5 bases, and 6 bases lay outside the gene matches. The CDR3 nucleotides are TGTGCCACCAGCTCCTTAGCGGGGGAATCCTACGAGCAGTACTTC. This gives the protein CATSSLAGESYEQYF. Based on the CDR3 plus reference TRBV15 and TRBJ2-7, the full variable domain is DAMVIQNPRYQVTQFGKPVTLSCSQTLNHNVMYWYQQKSSQAPKLLFHYYDKDFNNEADTPDNFQSRRPNTSFCFLDIRSPGLGDTAMYLCATSSLAGESYEQYFGPGTRLTVT.

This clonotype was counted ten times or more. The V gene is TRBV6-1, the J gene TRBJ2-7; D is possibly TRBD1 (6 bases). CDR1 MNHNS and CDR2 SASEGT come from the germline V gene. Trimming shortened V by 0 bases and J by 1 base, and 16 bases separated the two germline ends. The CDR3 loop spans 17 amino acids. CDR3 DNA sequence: TGTGCCAGCAGTGAAGCATTAGGGGGTAGAAGATCCTACGAGCAGTACTTC. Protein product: CASSEALGGRRSYEQYF.

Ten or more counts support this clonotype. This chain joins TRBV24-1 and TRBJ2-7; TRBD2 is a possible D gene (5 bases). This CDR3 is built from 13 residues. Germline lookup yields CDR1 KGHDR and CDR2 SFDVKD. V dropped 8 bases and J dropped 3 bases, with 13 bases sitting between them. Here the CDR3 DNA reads TGTGCCACCATAATGAGCGGAGGCTACGAGCAGTACTTC. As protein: CATIMSGGYEQYF.

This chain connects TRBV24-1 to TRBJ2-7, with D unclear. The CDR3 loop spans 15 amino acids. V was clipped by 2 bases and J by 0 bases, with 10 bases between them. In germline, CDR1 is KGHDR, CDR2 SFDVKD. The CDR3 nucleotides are TGTGCCACCAGTGATTCCTCAGAAAGCTCCTACGAGCAGTACTTC. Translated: CATSDSSESSYEQYF.

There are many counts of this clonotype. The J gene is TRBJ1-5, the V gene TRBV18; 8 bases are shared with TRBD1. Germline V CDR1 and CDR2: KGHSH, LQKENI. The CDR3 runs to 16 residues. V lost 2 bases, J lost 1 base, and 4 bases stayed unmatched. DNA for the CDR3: TGTGCCAGCTCACCATTTAGGACAGGGAGCAATCAGCCCCAGCATTTT. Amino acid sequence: CASSPFRTGSNQPQHF.

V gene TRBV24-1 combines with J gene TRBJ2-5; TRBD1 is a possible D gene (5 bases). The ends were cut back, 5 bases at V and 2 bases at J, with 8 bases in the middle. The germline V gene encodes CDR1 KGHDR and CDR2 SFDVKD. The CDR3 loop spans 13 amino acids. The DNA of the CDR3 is TGTGCCACCAGTGCGACAGTGCAAGAGACCCAGTACTTC. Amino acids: CATSATVQETQYF.

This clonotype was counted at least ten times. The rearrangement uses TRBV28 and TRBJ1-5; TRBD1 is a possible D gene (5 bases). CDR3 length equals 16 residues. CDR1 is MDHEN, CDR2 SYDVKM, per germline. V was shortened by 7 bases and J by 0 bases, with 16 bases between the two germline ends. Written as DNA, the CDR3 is TGTGCCAGCATCCCACTCCGCGGGGGTAGCAATCAGCCCCAGCATTTT. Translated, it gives CASIPLRGGSNQPQHF.

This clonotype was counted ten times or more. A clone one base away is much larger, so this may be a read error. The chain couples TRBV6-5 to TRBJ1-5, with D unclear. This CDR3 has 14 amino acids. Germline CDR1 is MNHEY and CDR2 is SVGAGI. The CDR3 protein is CAGSSGEENQPQHF. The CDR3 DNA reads TGTGCCGGCAGTTCCGGGGAGGAAAATCAGCCCCAGCATTTT.

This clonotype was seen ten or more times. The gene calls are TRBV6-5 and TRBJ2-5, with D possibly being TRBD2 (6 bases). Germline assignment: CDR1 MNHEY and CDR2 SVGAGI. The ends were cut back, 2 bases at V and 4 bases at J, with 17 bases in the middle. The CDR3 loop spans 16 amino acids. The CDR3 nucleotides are TGTGCCAGCAGTTACCGGTGGAGGGAAGTAGGAGAGACCCAGTACTTC. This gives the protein CASSYRWREVGETQYF.

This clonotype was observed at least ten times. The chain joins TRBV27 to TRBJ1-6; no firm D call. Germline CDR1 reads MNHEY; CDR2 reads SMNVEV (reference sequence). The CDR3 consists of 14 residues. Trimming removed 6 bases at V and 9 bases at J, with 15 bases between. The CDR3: CASRASTSGSPLHF. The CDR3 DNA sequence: TGTGCCAGCAGGGCCTCAACGAGCGGTTCACCCCTCCACTTT.

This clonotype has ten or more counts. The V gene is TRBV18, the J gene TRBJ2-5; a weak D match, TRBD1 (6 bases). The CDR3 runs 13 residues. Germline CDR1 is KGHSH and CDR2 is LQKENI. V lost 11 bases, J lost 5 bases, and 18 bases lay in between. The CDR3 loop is CASCPGVSETQYF. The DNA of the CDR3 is TGTGCCTCGTGCCCAGGGGTATCGGAGACCCAGTACTTC.

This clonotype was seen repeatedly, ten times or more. In nucleotides, the CDR3 is TGTGCCATCAGTGAGTCCACCACCGGGACTTACTACGAGCAGTACTTC. Translation: CAISESTTGTYYEQYF. The genes are TRBV10-3 and TRBJ2-7; perhaps TRBD2 as D (6 bases). The CDR3 has 16 residues. Trimming left V 0 bases short and J 3 bases short, with 15 bases between. Germline loops: CDR1 ENHRY, CDR2 SYGVKD.

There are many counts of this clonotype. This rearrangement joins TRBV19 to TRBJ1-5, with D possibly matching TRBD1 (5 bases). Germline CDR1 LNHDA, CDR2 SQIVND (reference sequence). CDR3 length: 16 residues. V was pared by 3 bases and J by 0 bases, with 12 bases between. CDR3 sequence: CASSIKVGASNQPQHF. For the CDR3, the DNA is TGTGCCAGTAGTATTAAGGTAGGGGCTAGCAATCAGCCCCAGCATTTT. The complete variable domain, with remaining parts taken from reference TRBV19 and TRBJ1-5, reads DGGITQSPKYLFRKEGQNVTLSCEQNLNHDAMYWYRQDPGQGLRLIYYSQIVNDFQKGDIAEGYSVSREKKESFPLTVTSAQKNPTAFYLCASSIKVGASNQPQHFGDGTRLSIL.

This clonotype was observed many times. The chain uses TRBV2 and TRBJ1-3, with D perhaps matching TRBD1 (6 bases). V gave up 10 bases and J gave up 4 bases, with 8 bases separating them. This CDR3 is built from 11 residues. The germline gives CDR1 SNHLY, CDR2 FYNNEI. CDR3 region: CANREGNTIYF. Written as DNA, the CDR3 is TGTGCCAACAGGGAGGGAAACACCATATATTTT.

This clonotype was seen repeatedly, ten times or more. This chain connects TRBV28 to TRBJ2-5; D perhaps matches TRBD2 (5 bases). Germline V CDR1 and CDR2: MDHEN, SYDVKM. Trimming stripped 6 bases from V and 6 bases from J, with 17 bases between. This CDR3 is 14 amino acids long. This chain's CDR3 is CASRTYRTGKTQYF. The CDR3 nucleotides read TGTGCCAGCAGAACTTACCGGACCGGGAAGACCCAGTACTTC.

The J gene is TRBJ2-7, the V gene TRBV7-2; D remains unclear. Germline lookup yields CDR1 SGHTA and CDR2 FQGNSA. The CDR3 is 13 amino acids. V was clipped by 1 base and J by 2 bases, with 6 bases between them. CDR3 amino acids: CASSLGVAYEQYF. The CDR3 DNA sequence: TGTGCCAGCAGCTTAGGTGTGGCCTACGAGCAGTACTTC.

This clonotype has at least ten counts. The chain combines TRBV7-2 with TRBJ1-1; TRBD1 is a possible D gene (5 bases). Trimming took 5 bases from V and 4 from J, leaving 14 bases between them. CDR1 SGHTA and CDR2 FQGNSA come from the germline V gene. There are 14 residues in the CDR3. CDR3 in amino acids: CASSRWTGGTEAFF. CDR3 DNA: TGTGCCAGCAGCCGCTGGACGGGGGGCACTGAAGCTTTCTTT.

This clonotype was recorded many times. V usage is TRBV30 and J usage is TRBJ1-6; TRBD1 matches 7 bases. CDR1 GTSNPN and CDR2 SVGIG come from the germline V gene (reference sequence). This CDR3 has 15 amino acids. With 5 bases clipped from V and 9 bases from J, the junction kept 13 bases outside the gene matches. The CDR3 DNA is TGTGCCTGGCACCCCGCGGCAGGGGGAGGTTCACCCCTCCACTTT. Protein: CAWHPAAGGGSPLHF.

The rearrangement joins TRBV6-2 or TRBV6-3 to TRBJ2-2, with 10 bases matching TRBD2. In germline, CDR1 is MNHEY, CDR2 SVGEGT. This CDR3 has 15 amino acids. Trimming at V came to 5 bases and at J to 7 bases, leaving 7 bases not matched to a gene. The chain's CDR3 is CASSRTSGASGELFF. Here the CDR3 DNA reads TGTGCCAGCAGTCGTACTAGCGGGGCAAGCGGGGAGCTGTTTTTT.

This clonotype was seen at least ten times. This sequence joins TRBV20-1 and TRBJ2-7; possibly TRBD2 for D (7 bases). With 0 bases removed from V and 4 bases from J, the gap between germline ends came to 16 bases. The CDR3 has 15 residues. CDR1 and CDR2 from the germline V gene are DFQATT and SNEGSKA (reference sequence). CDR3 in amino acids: CSARDRGGFRYEQYF. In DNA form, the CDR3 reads TGCAGTGCTAGAGATAGGGGGGGCTTCAGGTACGAGCAGTACTTC.

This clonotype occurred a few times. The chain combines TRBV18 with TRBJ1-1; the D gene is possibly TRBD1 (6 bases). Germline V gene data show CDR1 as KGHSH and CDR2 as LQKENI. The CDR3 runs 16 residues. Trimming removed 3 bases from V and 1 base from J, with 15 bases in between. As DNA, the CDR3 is TGTGCCAGCTCACCTCAGCCAGGGGCCCCGAACACTGAAGCTTTCTTT. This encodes CASSPQPGAPNTEAFF. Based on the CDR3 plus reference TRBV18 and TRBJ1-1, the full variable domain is NAGVMQNPRHLVRRRGQEARLRCSPMKGHSHVYWYRQLPEEGLKFMVYLQKENIIDESGMPKERFSAEFPKEGPSILRIQQVVRGDSAAYFCASSPQPGAPNTEAFFGQGTRLTVV.

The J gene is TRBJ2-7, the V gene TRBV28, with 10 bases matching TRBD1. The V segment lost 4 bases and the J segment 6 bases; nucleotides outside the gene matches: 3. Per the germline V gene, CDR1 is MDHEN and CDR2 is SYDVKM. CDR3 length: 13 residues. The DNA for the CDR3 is TGTGCCAGCAGTTCCCGGGACAGGGGCGAGCAGTACTTC. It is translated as CASSSRDRGEQYF.

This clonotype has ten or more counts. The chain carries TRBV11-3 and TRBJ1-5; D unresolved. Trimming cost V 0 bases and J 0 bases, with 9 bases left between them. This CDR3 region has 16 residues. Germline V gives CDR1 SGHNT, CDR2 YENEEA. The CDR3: CASSLEGMYSNQPQHF. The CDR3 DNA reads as TGTGCCAGCAGCTTAGAAGGAATGTATAGCAATCAGCCCCAGCATTTT. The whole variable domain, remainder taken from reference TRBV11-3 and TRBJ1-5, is EAGVVQSPRYKIIEKKQPVAFWCNPISGHNTLYWYLQNLGQGPELLIRYENEEAVDDSQLPKDRFSAERLKGVDSTLKIQPAELGDSAVYLCASSLEGMYSNQPQHFGDGTRLSIL.

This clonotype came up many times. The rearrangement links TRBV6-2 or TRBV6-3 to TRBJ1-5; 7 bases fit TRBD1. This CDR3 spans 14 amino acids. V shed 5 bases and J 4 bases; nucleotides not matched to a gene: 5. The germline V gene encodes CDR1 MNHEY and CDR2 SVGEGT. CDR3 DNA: TGTGCCAGCAGTGACCCGGGACAGAATCAGCCCCAGCATTTT. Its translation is CASSDPGQNQPQHF.

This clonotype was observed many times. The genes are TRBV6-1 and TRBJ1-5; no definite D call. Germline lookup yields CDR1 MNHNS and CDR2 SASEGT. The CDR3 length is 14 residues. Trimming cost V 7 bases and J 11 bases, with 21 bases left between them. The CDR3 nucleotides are TGTGCCAGCACCGAAGGGCCCCCGGGTGAATCCCAGCATTTT. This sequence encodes CASTEGPPGESQHF.